This TCR beta chain appears in the sequencing data of a study of human T cells and chemical hapten exposure. Study as a whole: Patch tests containing 0.01% DPC, applied to the upper back, were read at 6 days.

Germline-derived CDR1 and CDR2 are MNHNS and SASEGT. The CDR3 covers 15 residues. V was clipped by 2 bases and J by 1 base, with 9 bases between them. As the library was built, unique molecular identifiers were attached to individual cDNA molecules. One entry per CDR3 protein, called by TCRdb with MiXCR from the RACE reads. The sample has 95,000 to 100,000 distinct CDR3 sequences, 9.5% to 15% seen once. Time point given: patch test 1, 2 weeks after DPC sensitization. As to treatment: therapeutic diphenylcyclopropenone sensitization with weekly scalp DPC. Sequenced material: whole blood, taken in connection with sensitization to the hapten diphenylcyclopropenone (DPC). This TCR derives from a woman in her thirties or forties with alopecia areata. Some clones in this sample may be carry-over from other donors' samples. This rearrangement joins TRBV6-1 to TRBJ1-5, with D unresolved. This chain's CDR3 is CASSEQSQSNQPQHF. The CDR3 nucleotides are TGTGCCAGCAGTGAACAGTCCCAGAGCAATCAGCCCCAGCATTTT.